The clone carrying this TCR beta chain was counted a few times. Its antigen is unidentified. Profiling relied on immunoSEQ multiplex PCR, and the TCRdb table lists in-frame clones only, not all of them. The table lists 65,000 to 85,000 clones, about nine tenths of them singletons. The CDR3 has 18 residues. Unmatched junction bases numbered 12, after V lost 1 base and J lost 1 base. Germline V gives CDR1 LGHNA, CDR2 YNFKEQ. This sample was included in a study of OX40 agonist ivuxolimab in advanced cancers. Study overall: The mean age was approximately 60 years, ranging from 23 to 79, with approximately 85% of participants male. People who had prior anti-PD-1, anti-PD-L1 or anti-CTLA-4 therapy could take part, and less than 50% had some. Study-wide results and limits: Averaged across samples, CD8+ T cells carried more expanded clones than CD4+ did.

This material consisted of CD4+ or CD8+ T cells sorted from blood, taken in a trial of the OX40 agonist ivuxolimab. This receptor was obtained from an adult with an advanced solid tumor such as melanoma, head and neck, liver or kidney cancer. This sequence joins TRBV4-2 and TRBJ1-1, with 7 bases that match TRBD1. CDR3 sequence (DNA): TGTGCCAGCAGCCAAGGTTACAGGGGCAGGCGGAAGAACACTGAAGCTTTCTTT. This encodes CASSQGYRGRRKNTEAFF.